This T cell receptor (beta chain) emerged from a study of T cells after yellow fever vaccination (dated 2019 in TCRdb). General notes on the study: The SMART-Seq v4 Ultra Low Input RNA kit was used to prepare libraries from fractions with low cell numbers. Blood samples were taken at several timepoints before and after primary and secondary immunization, and bulk PBMC replicates and cell subsets were isolated. Two healthy male donors, one aged 18 to 29 and one aged 30 to 40 years, made up the cohort. Bulk TCR alpha and beta repertoires were sequenced longitudinally to track T-cell clones before and after primary and booster YFV17D yellow fever vaccination.

Read against the paper, the sample's treatment or condition label means: live attenuated yellow fever vaccine strain. PBMCs were isolated from peripheral blood using a standard Ficoll-Paque protocol. CD4 and CD8 T-cell fractions were isolated with Dynabeads CD4 and CD8 positive selection kits. RNA was extracted with TriZol from bulk PBMCs, CD4 and CD8 fractions, and dextramer-positive and dextramer-negative fractions. Worth noting for this clonotype: This clone's antigen is unknown. No base qualities exist here, and no much larger clone lies one base off it.

The full study reports these points: After the booster, most of the clones that had expanded following primary vaccination were detected again (roughly 96% of CD4 and around 88% of CD8), which suggests that memory was broadly maintained. Compared with the primary T-cell response, the secondary T-cell response was faster but weaker, reaching its peak on day 5 rather than on day 15. Because only two donors were included in the study, the extent to which the findings can be generalized is limited. Computational filtering was required because FACS-sorted repertoires could contain abundant contaminating clonotypes from the bulk population. A small fraction of clonotypes appeared in both the CD4 and CD8 compartments, likely as a result of convergent recombination.

The sequencer listed for this sample is Illumina NovaSeq 6000. Synthesis of TCR cDNA relied on 5'RACE template switching, a step that introduced a universal primer site along with unique molecular identifiers. cDNA synthesis was primed from both the TCR alpha and TCR beta constant segments. Library amplification used two PCR steps, and the second PCR step added sample barcodes and sequencing adapters. Sequencing of libraries was done on Illumina HiSeq 2500 (2x100 bp) or NovaSeq (2x150 bp). For the original study's pipeline: Reads were demultiplexed and collapsed into UMI consensus sequences with MIGEC, and V(D)J alignment was performed with MiXCR. Vaccine-responding clonotypes were defined with edgeR using replicate PBMC samples, requiring FDR below 0.01 and a log2 fold change above 5 up to day 15. Each bulk clonotype was labeled CD4 or CD8 based on which sequenced repertoire, CD4 or CD8, contained the clonotype at higher abundance. TCRdb ran its own pipeline on the public reads, namely fastp trimming at Q25 and MiXCR clone calling, and kept in-frame beta chains. CDR3 protein sequences are deduplicated, and each keeps its most common genes and DNA. In this record, the V and J calls reflect TCRdb's handling and not the investigators' own analysis. For this sample there are a few hundred thousand distinct CDR3 sequences; around 4.9% appear just once. The top ten clones comprise about 3.5% of the sample.

Sequencing was performed on CD4+ T cells sorted from PBMCs, taken on the day of the yellow fever booster vaccination. The origin of this receptor is a man between 18 and 29 years old who received the YFV17D yellow fever vaccine.

Here the CDR3 is given as CAISEQTLLSNQPQHF. The nucleotides read TGTGCCATCAGTGAACAAACACTCCTTAGCAATCAGCCCCAGCATTTT. The rearrangement joined TRBV10-3 to TRBJ1-5, with the D gene too uncertain to name. Reading from cysteine to phenylalanine, the CDR3 counts 16 amino acids. Only the CDR3 portion is preserved as DNA: 48 bases, with reading frame beginning at the first base. V and J are truncated by 3 bases and 0 bases respectively, leaving an intervening sequence of 12 bases. CDR1 and CDR2 are drawn from the germline V gene: ENHRY, SYGVKD.